This T cell receptor (beta chain) is drawn from a study of spatial heterogeneity in lung cancer. The table lists this clonotype with many counts. Antigen: not known. This beta chain is a stray sequence in a library constructed for alpha chains; its clone size is not meaningful. Findings of the study overall: Ubiquitous expanded tumor TCRs showed up in blood more at resection than follow-up.

One entry per CDR3 protein results from TCRdb running MiXCR on the 5' RACE reads. The data contain under 10,000 distinct CDR3 sequences, about 4.5% of them singletons. The V gene's germline CDR1 is MGHRA and CDR2 YSYEKL. This CDR3 is built from 16 residues. V lost 3 bases to trimming and J lost 0 bases, with 14 bases between them. Time point noted: sample taken at primary tumor resection. Researchers sequenced whole RNA taken from tumor, nontumor lung or frozen PBMC without sorting. Samples were obtained from about 75 donors, all untreated early-stage non-small cell lung cancer patients. The gene calls are TRBV4-1 and TRBJ2-5; possible D gene TRBD2, 6 bases. This receptor was obtained from a male donor with early-stage non-small cell lung cancer. This specimen consisted of PBMCs, obtained at surgery. The CDR3, as DNA: TGCGCCAGCAGCCAGCGAAGGGCGGGGTACCAAGAGACCCAGTACTTC. Encoded protein: CASSQRRAGYQETQYF.